The 20 T cell receptor beta chains below all came from one sample that was sequenced in a study of CD8+ T cells in alopecia areata. The authors extracted RNA and reverse transcribed it into cDNA as the sequencing template. Sequencing used immunoSEQ multiplex PCR; TCRdb keeps in-frame clones, though not all of them. The table lists more than 200,000 clones, approximately 45% of them singletons. Specified treatment: oral pan-JAK inhibitor, 5-10 mg twice daily. The sequencing here drew on CD4+ T cells sorted from blood, taken around week 37, from a patient treated with tofacitinib. Receptors originate from a human donor with alopecia areata.

This clone was seen more than once but under ten times. Other DNA sequences in the same sample also yield this CDR3. The rearrangement uses TRBV30 and TRBJ1-1; D not resolved. The V gene's germline CDR1 is GTSNPN and CDR2 SVGIG (reference sequence). V lost 4 bases to trimming and J lost 4 bases, with 13 bases between them. The CDR3 is 13 residues long. CDR3 protein: CAWTGPRGTEAFF. CDR3 coding DNA: TGTGCCTGGACAGGACCCCGAGGCACTGAAGCTTTCTTT.

This sequence joins TRBV7-2 and TRBJ2-6, with TRBD1 matching 7 bases. This CDR3 has 12 residues. Losses at the gene ends were 5 bases for V and 17 bases for J; bases not matched to a gene: 9. The germline CDR1 and CDR2 sequences are SGHTA and FQGNSA. CDR3 DNA sequence: TGTGCCAGCAGCCCCGACAGGGTCAGGTTGACTTTC. Encoded protein: CASSPDRVRLTF.

This clone occurred a few times. The chain uses TRBV6-5 and TRBJ2-1; D gene ambiguous. The CDR3 consists of 15 residues. Germline assignment: CDR1 MNHEY and CDR2 SVGAGI. Deletions cut 7 bases from V and 0 bases from J, with 13 bases between. The CDR3 region has the DNA TGTGCCAGCATGGAAGGGCTCTCCTCCTACAATGAGCAGTTCTTC. Translation: CASMEGLSSYNEQFF.

This clone was seen a handful of times. The chain's CDR3 is CASSFSRPLYEQYF. The CDR3 DNA reads as TGTGCCAGCAGTTTTAGTAGGCCCCTCTACGAGCAGTACTTC. The V and J genes are TRBV28 and TRBJ2-7; D not certain. The CDR3 consists of 14 residues. V lost 3 bases, J lost 3 bases, and 12 bases lay in between. Germline-derived CDR1 and CDR2 are MDHEN and SYDVKM.

This clone occurred a few times. V usage is TRBV7-9 and J usage is TRBJ2-4; maybe TRBD2 (5 bases). The V gene lost 5 bases and the J gene lost 10 bases, with 12 bases spanning the gap. Germline V gene lookup returns CDR1 SEHNR and CDR2 FQNEAQ (reference sequence). This CDR3 region has 12 residues. The CDR3 protein is CASSRGSSIQYF. The CDR3 DNA reads TGTGCCAGCAGCCGAGGGTCTTCTATTCAGTACTTC.

This sequence joins TRBV5-6 and TRBJ1-2; perhaps TRBD1 as D (6 bases). Germline values: CDR1 SGHDT, CDR2 YYEEEE. CDR3 length: 13 amino acids. The ends were cut back, 5 bases at V and 6 bases at J, with 14 bases in the middle. CDR3 in amino acids: CASRVTGFDGYTF. The CDR3 bases are TGTGCCAGCAGAGTTACAGGGTTCGATGGCTACACCTTC. Full variable domain (outside the CDR3, taken from reference TRBV5-6 and TRBJ1-2): DAGVTQSPTHLIKTRGQQVTLRCSPKSGHDTVSWYQQALGQGPQFIFQYYEEEERQRGNFPDRFSGHQFPNYSSELNVNALLLGDSALYLCASRVTGFDGYTFGSGTRLTVV.

The chain joins TRBV30 to TRBJ1-6; D gene ambiguous. This CDR3 is built from 13 residues. V was clipped by 4 bases and J by 7 bases, with 11 bases between them. Germline V gene sequence: CDR1 GTSNPN, CDR2 SVGIG (reference sequence). The DNA of the CDR3 is TGTGCCTGGAACCAAGAAGGGAATTCACCCCTCCACTTT. Translating gives CAWNQEGNSPLHF.

This clone was picked up a small number of times. V is TRBV5-6 and J is TRBJ1-1; D is undetermined. Trimming cost V 4 bases and J 3 bases, with 13 bases left between them. The CDR3 extends over 14 amino acids. CDR1 is SGHDT, CDR2 YYEEEE, per germline. CDR3 sequence (DNA): TGTGCCAGCAGCCACGGCGCAGCCGACACTGAAGCTTTCTTT. Amino acid sequence: CASSHGAADTEAFF.

This chain joins TRBV18 and TRBJ2-3; perhaps TRBD1 as D (5 bases). This CDR3 has 13 amino acids. Germline CDR1 and CDR2: KGHSH and LQKENI. V dropped 5 bases and J dropped 1 base, with 7 bases sitting between them. The chain's CDR3 is CASSIQGTDTQYF. The CDR3 DNA follows: TGTGCCAGCTCAATACAGGGCACAGATACGCAGTATTTT.

This sequence joins TRBV15 and TRBJ1-5, with D possibly being TRBD1 (5 bases). CDR3 size: 14 residues. Germline loops: CDR1 LNHNV, CDR2 YYDKDF (reference sequence). With 3 bases removed from V and 4 bases from J, the gap between germline ends came to 10 bases. CDR3 protein: CATSSRQSNQPQHF. The CDR3, as DNA: TGTGCCACCAGCAGCCGACAGAGTAATCAGCCCCAGCATTTT.

This chain uses TRBV2 with TRBJ2-7; D unresolved. V lost 6 bases and J 0 bases, leaving 12 bases between the germline ends. Germline CDR1 SNHLY, CDR2 FYNNEI. The CDR3 has 14 residues. The CDR3 DNA sequence: TGTGCCAGCAGCATAGACACAAGCTCCTACGAGCAGTACTTC. Protein: CASSIDTSSYEQYF.

CDR3 bases: TGTGCCAGCAGAACCAGCGGGAGGAACCACGAGCAGTACTTC. Residues: CASRTSGRNHEQYF. The chain recombines TRBV28 with TRBJ2-7, with TRBD2 matching 9 bases. Trimming cost V 6 bases and J 5 bases; bases outside gene matches: 8. This CDR3 has 14 amino acids. Germline values: CDR1 MDHEN, CDR2 SYDVKM.

There are many counts of this clone. The J gene is TRBJ2-5, the V gene TRBV10-3, with 7 nucleotides matching TRBD1. CDR3 length: 18 residues. V was clipped by 6 bases and J by 3 bases; unmatched bases: 19. Germline CDR1 is ENHRY and CDR2 is SYGVKD. CDR3 loop: CAISPRLTGQSVEETQYF. The CDR3 DNA is TGTGCCATCAGCCCAAGACTTACGGGACAGAGTGTGGAAGAGACCCAGTACTTC.

In DNA, the CDR3 is TGTGCCTGGAGCATCTTAGCAGATACGCAGTATTTT. The encoded protein is CAWSILADTQYF. This chain joins TRBV30 and TRBJ2-3, with D unclear. CDR1 is GTSNPN and CDR2 is SVGIG in the germline V gene (reference sequence). Trimming removed 3 bases at V and 4 bases at J, with 8 bases between. The CDR3 has 12 residues.

V and J are TRBV20-1 and TRBJ2-1; D is unclear. The length of the CDR3 is 11 residues. V was cut by 7 bases and J by 7 bases, with 11 bases left in between. Germline V lookup: CDR1 DFQATT, CDR2 SNEGSKA (reference sequence). CDR3 region: CSVDPGNEQFF. In nucleotides, the CDR3 is TGCAGTGTCGACCCGGGTAATGAGCAGTTCTTC.

The rearrangement uses TRBV7-3 and TRBJ1-1; 7 bases fit TRBD1. V lost 5 bases to trimming and J lost 4 bases; unmatched junction nucleotides: 7. This CDR3 spans 14 amino acids. Germline assignment: CDR1 SGHTA and CDR2 FQGTGA. CDR3 bases: TGTGCCAGCAGCCAAGGGACAGCCCGCACTGAAGCTTTCTTT. Its translation is CASSQGTARTEAFF.

This chain uses TRBV30 with TRBJ1-5; possibly TRBD1 for D (5 bases). Germline V gene sequence: CDR1 GTSNPN, CDR2 SVGIG (reference sequence). This CDR3 contains 14 residues. V lost 4 bases, J lost 0 bases, and 10 bases lay in between. CDR3 protein: CAWNPGDSNQPQHF. The DNA for the CDR3 is TGTGCCTGGAACCCGGGGGATAGCAATCAGCCCCAGCATTTT.

This clone was counted at least ten times. The V and J genes are TRBV9 and TRBJ2-1; D possibly matches TRBD1 or TRBD2 (5 bases each). This CDR3 comprises 12 residues. CDR1 and CDR2 from the germline V gene are SGDLS and YYNGEE. V was shortened by 2 bases and J by 8 bases, with 8 bases between the two germline ends. The CDR3 region has the DNA TGTGCCAGCAGCGTTGGGGGATATGAGCAGTTCTTC. This encodes CASSVGGYEQFF.

J is TRBJ1-1 and V is TRBV7-3; TRBD1 is a possible D gene (6 bases). CDR3 length: 13 residues. Trimming removed 4 bases from V and 4 bases from J, with 10 bases in between. Germline V CDR1 and CDR2: SGHTA, FQGTGA. The CDR3: CASSSKQGTEAFF. The CDR3 DNA sequence: TGTGCCAGCAGCTCCAAACAGGGCACTGAAGCTTTCTTT.

V and J are TRBV5-1 and TRBJ2-1; 7 nucleotides line up with TRBD1. This CDR3 region has 16 residues. CDR1 is SGHRS and CDR2 is YFSETQ in the germline V gene. V lost 6 bases and J lost 1; bases outside the gene matches: 10. The CDR3: CASTPRGGRSYNEQFF. In DNA, the CDR3 is TGCGCCAGCACTCCCCGAGGGGGCCGATCCTACAATGAGCAGTTCTTC.